These 20 T cell receptor beta chains originate from one sample sequenced in a study of T cell responses to AZD1222 COVID-19 vaccine. TCRdb's copy holds only in-frame clones and misses some; the assay was immunoSEQ multiplex PCR. The sample shows under 150,000 clones, about 90% of them seen only once. Sequences were derived from peripheral blood, sampled on day 0 of AZD1222 vaccination. These receptors came from an adult in good health.

The chain has TRBV9 and TRBJ2-7; D gene unclear. Germline values: CDR1 SGDLS, CDR2 YYNGEE. The CDR3 consists of 14 residues. V was trimmed by 0 bases and J by 4 bases, leaving 11 bases between them. CDR3 amino acids: CASSVGLQPYEQYF. CDR3 coding DNA: TGTGCCAGCAGCGTAGGACTCCAGCCTTACGAGCAGTACTTC.

The J gene is TRBJ2-7, the V gene TRBV9, with 7 bases that match TRBD2. In germline, CDR1 is SGDLS, CDR2 YYNGEE. The trim removed 1 base at V and 2 bases at J, leaving 6 bases unmatched. The CDR3 is 15 residues long. The CDR3 DNA reads as TGTGCCAGCAGCGTAACGGCGGGAGCCGCCTACGAGCAGTACTTC. Protein: CASSVTAGAAYEQYF.

The chain links TRBV19 to TRBJ1-2; D call uncertain. The CDR3 has 16 residues. CDR1 LNHDA and CDR2 SQIVND come from the germline V gene (reference sequence). V lost 3 bases to trimming and J lost 0 bases, with 14 bases between them. The CDR3 region is CASSIDGPIPNYGYTF. As DNA, the CDR3 is TGTGCCAGTAGTATCGACGGACCGATCCCTAACTATGGCTACACCTTC.

The rearrangement links TRBV5-8 to TRBJ1-6, with D unclear. The CDR3 length is 12 residues. Germline CDR1 reads SGHTS; CDR2 reads YDEGEE. Trimming shortened V by 3 bases and J by 11 bases, and 9 bases separated the two germline ends. The CDR3 bases are TGTGCCAGCAGCTCCCCCGCGACACCCCTCCACTTT. Translated, it gives CASSSPATPLHF. The full variable domain, with the rest looked up from reference TRBV5-8 and TRBJ1-6, is EAGVTQSPTHLIKTRGQQATLRCSPISGHTSVYWYQQALGLGLQFLLWYDEGEERNRGNFPPRFSGRQFPNYSSELNVNALELEDSALYLCASSSPATPLHFGNGTRLTVT.

The J gene is TRBJ1-5, the V gene TRBV6-5; a weak D match, TRBD1 (6 bases). This CDR3 has 10 amino acids. Trimming shortened V by 8 bases and J by 9 bases, and 8 bases separated the two germline ends. The germline gives CDR1 MNHEY, CDR2 SVGAGI. The CDR3 is CASGGGPQHF. In nucleotides, the CDR3 is TGTGCCAGCGGGGGCGGGCCCCAGCATTTT.

This sequence joins TRBV27 and TRBJ1-5; D is possibly TRBD1 (5 bases). With 6 bases removed from V and 6 bases from J, the gap between germline ends came to 9 bases. Per the germline V gene, CDR1 is MNHEY and CDR2 is SMNVEV (reference sequence). This CDR3 spans 12 amino acids. CDR3 in amino acids: CASSGGGQPQHF. DNA of the CDR3: TGTGCCAGCAGCGGGGGAGGTCAGCCCCAGCATTTT.

The J gene is TRBJ2-5, the V gene TRBV5-1; 15 bases fit TRBD2. CDR1 is SGHRS, CDR2 YFSETQ, per germline. V lost 4 bases to trimming and J lost 1 base; unmatched junction nucleotides: 8. The CDR3 totals 18 residues. The CDR3 nucleotides are TGCGCCAGCAGCCCCGGACTAGCGGGAGGGCCGTCCCAAGAGACCCAGTACTTC. Translation: CASSPGLAGGPSQETQYF.

This chain links TRBV24-1 with TRBJ2-2; 8 positions agree with TRBD2. The germline CDR1 and CDR2 sequences are KGHDR and SFDVKD. Trimming removed 9 bases from V and 4 bases from J; junction bases left unmatched: 6. CDR3 length: 14 amino acids. The CDR3 coding sequence is TGTGCCACCGCAGCGGGAGTTGGCACCGGGGAGCTGTTTTTT. Translated, it gives CATAAGVGTGELFF.

For the CDR3, the DNA is TGCGCCAGCAGCTTGGGCGGGAGCCTCTCCTACGAGCAGTACTTC. As protein: CASSLGGSLSYEQYF. This chain joins TRBV5-1 and TRBJ2-7; 7 bases match TRBD2. The CDR3 runs to 15 residues. Trimming removed 0 bases from V and 0 bases from J; junction bases left unmatched: 3. Germline-derived CDR1 and CDR2 are SGHRS and YFSETQ.

V is TRBV20-1 and J is TRBJ1-1, with 7 bases matching TRBD1. Germline V CDR1 and CDR2: DFQATT, SNEGSKA (reference sequence). V was clipped by 3 bases and J by 10 bases; unmatched bases: 8. The CDR3 is made up of 12 amino acids. The CDR3 reads CSASRQGRGAFF. DNA for the CDR3: TGCAGTGCTAGTAGACAGGGCCGGGGAGCTTTCTTT.

The V call is TRBV13, the J call TRBJ2-5; D gene uncertain. Germline CDR1 and CDR2: PRHDT and FYEKMQ (reference sequence). Trimming stripped 5 bases from V and 3 bases from J, with 10 bases between. The CDR3 totals 13 residues. The CDR3 loop reads CASSLDWEETQYF. CDR3 DNA: TGTGCCAGCAGCCTAGACTGGGAAGAGACCCAGTACTTC.

The V call is TRBV9, the J call TRBJ2-7; perhaps TRBD2 as D (5 bases). Trimming removed 2 bases from V and 3 bases from J, with 15 bases in between. Germline V lookup: CDR1 SGDLS, CDR2 YYNGEE. The CDR3 has 15 amino acids. DNA of the CDR3: TGTGCCAGCAGCGTCGGTGGCGACTACCGCTACGAGCAGTACTTC. Its protein is CASSVGGDYRYEQYF.

V usage is TRBV30 and J usage is TRBJ2-7; D is uncertain. Looked up from germline, CDR1 is GTSNPN and CDR2 is SVGIG (reference sequence). CDR3 length: 12 residues. The V and J ends lost 4 bases and 3 bases respectively, with 10 bases between them. CDR3 bases: TGTGCCTGGAACGACAACAACTACGAGCAGTACTTC. It yields the protein CAWNDNNYEQYF. Full variable domain (outside the CDR3, taken from reference TRBV30 and TRBJ2-7): SQTIHQWPATLVQPVGSPLSLECTVEGTSNPNLYWYRQAAGRGLQLLFYSVGIGQISSEVPQNLSASRPQDRQFILSSKKLLLSDSGFYLCAWNDNNYEQYFGPGTRLTVT.

The chain carries TRBV24-1 and TRBJ2-7; weak D call: TRBD2 (6 bases). V was shortened by 2 bases and J by 5 bases, with 9 bases between the two germline ends. Germline CDR1 and CDR2: KGHDR and SFDVKD. CDR3 length equals 13 residues. CDR3 in DNA: TGTGCCACCAGTGATTACGGGAGCGACGAGCAGTACTTC. It is translated as CATSDYGSDEQYF.

The V and J genes are TRBV7-9 and TRBJ2-2; 9 nucleotides match TRBD1. This CDR3 contains 18 residues. Germline V lookup: CDR1 SEHNR, CDR2 FQNEAQ (reference sequence). J was trimmed by 6 bases and V by 2 bases; bases with no gene match: 13. The CDR3 nucleotides read TGTGCCAGCAGCTTAACTACGTTACGGGACAGGGATGCCGGGGAGCTGTTTTTT. Translation gives CASSLTTLRDRDAGELFF.

The chain is built from TRBV18 and TRBJ2-7; D is possibly TRBD1 or TRBD2 (5 bases each). Trimming left V 3 bases short and J 1 base short, with 10 bases between. CDR3 length equals 14 residues. Germline V gene lookup returns CDR1 KGHSH and CDR2 LQKENI. The CDR3 is CASSPGTASYEQYF. DNA for the CDR3: TGTGCCAGCTCACCTGGGACGGCTTCCTACGAGCAGTACTTC.

The CDR3 DNA reads as TGTGCCAGCAGCGTGGAAGGGAACAATCAGCCCCAGCATTTT. Its translation is CASSVEGNNQPQHF. The chain combines TRBV9 with TRBJ1-5; unclear D gene. Germline V gives CDR1 SGDLS, CDR2 YYNGEE. The length of the CDR3 is 14 residues. Deletions cut 2 bases from V and 3 bases from J, with 9 bases between.

J is TRBJ2-1 and V is TRBV7-3; D perhaps matches TRBD2 (6 bases). This CDR3 comprises 16 residues. Trimming cost V 2 bases and J 4 bases, with 15 bases left between them. Germline assignment: CDR1 SGHTA and CDR2 FQGTGA. The CDR3 is CASSLYSRGDYNEQFF. The CDR3 bases are TGTGCCAGCAGCTTATATTCGCGGGGTGATTACAATGAGCAGTTCTTC.

This chain joins TRBV24-1 and TRBJ2-2, with 8 nucleotides matching TRBD2. The V and J ends lost 5 bases and 6 bases, in that order; junction bases with no gene match: 4. Germline V CDR1 and CDR2: KGHDR, SFDVKD. This CDR3 contains 14 residues. CDR3 region: CATSAGGLAGELFF. The CDR3 region has the DNA TGTGCCACCAGTGCGGGAGGGTTAGCCGGGGAGCTGTTTTTT.

The CDR3 coding sequence is TGTGCCAGTAGTATAGATAGGACTGAAGCTTTCTTT. Its translation: CASSIDRTEAFF. The chain joins TRBV19 to TRBJ1-1; no reliable D call. The CDR3 is 12 residues long. Germline-derived CDR1 and CDR2 are LNHDA and SQIVND (reference sequence). V dropped 0 bases and J dropped 5 bases, with 4 bases sitting between them.